These T cell receptor beta chains were read from a single sample in a study of shared clonotypes between healthy human individuals. TCRdb's table, derived via immunoSEQ multiplex PCR, lists solely in-frame clones and lacks some. The sample carries about 2,200,000 clones, roughly 91% recorded once. Sequences were obtained from naive CD8+ T cells from PBMCs. These receptor sequences come from a man between 18 and 29 years old in good health. Some clones in this sample may be carry-over from other donors' samples. CDR3s include the opening cysteine and the closing phenylalanine or tryptophan. A D gene is named only where the DNA matches it firmly. Size tells how often a clone was seen (once, few, many) or the class of an expanded clone, and some rows leave it out.

V	D	J	size	CDR3	DNA
TRBV27	NA	TRBJ2-5	NA	CASSLDYTEETQYF	TGTGCCAGCAGTTTAGACTACACGGAGGAGACCCAGTACTTC
TRBV25-1	TRBD1	TRBJ1-2	NA	CASSPRTGANYGYTF	TGTGCCAGCAGTCCTCGGACAGGAGCTAACTATGGCTACACCTTC
TRBV9	TRBD2	TRBJ2-7	NA	CASSPAAGGLEQYF	TGTGCCAGCTCCCCCGCGGCGGGAGGTCTCGAGCAGTACTTC
TRBV5-1	NA	TRBJ2-7	NA	CASSLDRTYEQYF	TGCGCCAGCAGCTTGGATCGTACCTACGAGCAGTACTTC
TRBV4-1	TRBD1	TRBJ2-7	NA	CASSPGVQGAYEQYF	TGCGCCAGCAGCCCGGGCGTACAGGGGGCCTACGAGCAGTACTTC
TRBV19	NA	TRBJ1-2	NA	CASSMDTPSPYGYTF	TGTGCCAGTAGTATGGACACTCCTTCCCCCTATGGCTACACCTTC
TRBV6-5	NA	TRBJ1-2	once	CASSYHRIYGYTF	TGTGCCAGCAGTTACCACAGAATCTATGGCTACACCTTC
TRBV7-9	NA	TRBJ2-7	NA	CASRTDSHGGEQYF	TGTGCCAGCAGAACGGACAGTCACGGGGGGGAGCAGTACTTC
TRBV5-1	NA	TRBJ2-2	NA	CASSLAPGLVNTGELFF	TGCGCCAGCAGCTTGGCACCGGGACTGGTCAACACCGGGGAGCTGTTTTTT
TRBV19	NA	TRBJ2-2	NA	CASSTRTGELFF	TGTGCCAGTAGTACCCGGACCGGGGAGCTGTTTTTT
TRBV2	NA	TRBJ1-2	NA	CASETDNYGYTF	TGTGCCAGCGAGACAGACAACTATGGCTACACCTTC
TRBV28	TRBD2	TRBJ2-2	NA	CASSHYGTTFTGELFF	TGTGCCAGCAGTCACTACGGGACTACGTTCACCGGGGAGCTGTTTTTT
TRBV27	TRBD1	TRBJ2-1	NA	CASSFVGTGLNEQFF	TGTGCCAGCAGTTTTGTCGGGACAGGGCTGAATGAGCAGTTCTTC
TRBV9	NA	TRBJ2-3	once	CASSVYGLSTDTQYF	TGTGCCAGCAGCGTTTACGGGTTAAGCACAGATACGCAGTATTTT
TRBV7-2	NA	TRBJ2-2	NA	CASSPAVTGELFF	TGTGCCAGCAGCCCCGCCGTCACCGGGGAGCTGTTTTTT
TRBV29-1	NA	TRBJ1-1	NA	CSVGMGAPTEAFF	TGCAGCGTTGGCATGGGGGCGCCCACTGAAGCTTTCTTT
TRBV19	NA	TRBJ1-1	NA	CASTEEGGTEAFF	TGTGCCAGTACCGAAGAAGGGGGCACTGAAGCTTTCTTT
TRBV20-1	NA	TRBJ2-7	NA	CSARVGYEQYF	TGCAGTGCTAGGGTCGGCTACGAGCAGTACTTC
TRBV19	NA	TRBJ1-5	NA	CASGITDNSNQPQHF	TGTGCCAGTGGTATCACAGACAATAGCAATCAGCCCCAGCATTTT
TRBV16	TRBD2	TRBJ2-5	NA	CASSPMIGERERETQYF	TGTGCCAGCAGCCCCATGATTGGGGAGCGGGAGAGGGAGACCCAGTACTTC
TRBV7-9	NA	TRBJ1-2	NA	CASSSPTDTNYGYTF	TGTGCCAGCAGCTCCCCGACAGACACTAACTATGGCTACACCTTC
TRBV4-1	NA	TRBJ2-7	once	CASSQVSGAGYEQYF	TGCGCCAGCAGCCAAGTTTCTGGCGCGGGCTACGAGCAGTACTTC